What follows is one T cell receptor beta chain and its context. No antigen is known for it. V gave up 4 bases and J gave up 8 bases, with 17 bases separating them. The CDR3 contains 15 residues. The sample is drawn from a study of T cell repertoires in cytomegalovirus infection. Study summary: Based on public TCR beta signatures, there were indications of CMV infection and of a matching HLA type. Findings and limits, study-wide: The study found HLA-C-restricted CMV-specific TCR beta clonotypes dominating the ex vivo response.

MiXCR was run by TCRdb on the reads, yielding one entry per CDR3 protein. The sample lists roughly 500,000 distinct CDR3 sequences; 40% to 50% were seen once. This sequence originates from a human donor in good health (CMV status not recorded). Some clones in this sample may be carry-over from other donors' samples. The source was cultured PBMCs, collected from culture after CMV antigen stimulation. The rearrangement joins TRBV12-3 or TRBV12-4 to TRBJ1-4, with D perhaps matching TRBD1 (5 bases). The CDR3 DNA is TGTGCCAGCAGTTCTAACCGGGACCCCATGGAAAAACTGTTTTTT. It translates to CASSSNRDPMEKLFF.